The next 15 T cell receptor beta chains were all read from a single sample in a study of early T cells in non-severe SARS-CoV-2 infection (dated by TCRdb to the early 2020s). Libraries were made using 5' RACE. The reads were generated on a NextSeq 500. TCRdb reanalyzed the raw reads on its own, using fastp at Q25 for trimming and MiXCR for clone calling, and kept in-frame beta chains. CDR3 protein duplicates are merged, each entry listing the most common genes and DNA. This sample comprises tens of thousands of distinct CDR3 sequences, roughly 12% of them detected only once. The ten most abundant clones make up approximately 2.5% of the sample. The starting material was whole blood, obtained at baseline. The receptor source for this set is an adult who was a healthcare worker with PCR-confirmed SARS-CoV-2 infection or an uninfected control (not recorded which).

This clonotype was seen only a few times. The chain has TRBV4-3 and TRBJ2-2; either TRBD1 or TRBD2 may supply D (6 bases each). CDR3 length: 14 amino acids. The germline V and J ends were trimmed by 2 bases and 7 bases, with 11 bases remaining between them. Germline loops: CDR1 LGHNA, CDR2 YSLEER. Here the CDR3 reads CASSQWGARGELFF. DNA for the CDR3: TGCGCCAGCAGCCAATGGGGGGCCCGCGGGGAGCTGTTTTTT.

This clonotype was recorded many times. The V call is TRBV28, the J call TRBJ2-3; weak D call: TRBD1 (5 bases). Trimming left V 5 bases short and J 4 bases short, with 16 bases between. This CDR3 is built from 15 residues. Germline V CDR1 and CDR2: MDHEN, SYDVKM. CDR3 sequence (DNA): TGTGCCAGCAGTCCCCCAGGGTTGTCGGCAGATACGCAGTATTTT. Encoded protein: CASSPPGLSADTQYF. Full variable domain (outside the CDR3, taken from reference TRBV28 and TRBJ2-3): DVKVTQSSRYLVKRTGEKVFLECVQDMDHENMFWYRQDPGLGLRLIYFSYDVKMKEKGDIPEGYSVSREKKERFSLILESASTNQTSMYLCASSPPGLSADTQYFGPGTRLTVL.

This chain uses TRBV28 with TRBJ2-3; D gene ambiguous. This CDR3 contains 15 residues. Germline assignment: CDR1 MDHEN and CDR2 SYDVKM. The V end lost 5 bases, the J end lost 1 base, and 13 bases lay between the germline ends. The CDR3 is CASSPPPQGTDTQYF. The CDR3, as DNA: TGTGCCAGCAGTCCCCCCCCGCAGGGCACAGATACGCAGTATTTT.

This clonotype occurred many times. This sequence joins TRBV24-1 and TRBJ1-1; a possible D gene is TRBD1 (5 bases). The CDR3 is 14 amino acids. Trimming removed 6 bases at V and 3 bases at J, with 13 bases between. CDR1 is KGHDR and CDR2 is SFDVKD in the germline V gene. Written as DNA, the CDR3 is TGTGCCACCAGTCGACAGTCATTGGACACTGAAGCTTTCTTT. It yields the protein CATSRQSLDTEAFF.

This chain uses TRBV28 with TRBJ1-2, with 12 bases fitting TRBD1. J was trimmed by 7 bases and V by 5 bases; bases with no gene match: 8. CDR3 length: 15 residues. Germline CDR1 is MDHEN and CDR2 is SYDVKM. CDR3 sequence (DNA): TGTGCCAGCAGTCCGGGGACAGGGGGCAGGTTTGGCTACACCTTC. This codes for CASSPGTGGRFGYTF.

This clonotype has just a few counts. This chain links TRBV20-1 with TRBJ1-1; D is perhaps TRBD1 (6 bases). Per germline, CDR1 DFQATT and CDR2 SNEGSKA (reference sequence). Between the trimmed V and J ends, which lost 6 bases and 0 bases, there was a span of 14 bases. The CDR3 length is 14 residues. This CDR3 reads CSAPWGLMNTEAFF. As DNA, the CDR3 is TGCAGTGCACCCTGGGGGCTTATGAACACTGAAGCTTTCTTT.

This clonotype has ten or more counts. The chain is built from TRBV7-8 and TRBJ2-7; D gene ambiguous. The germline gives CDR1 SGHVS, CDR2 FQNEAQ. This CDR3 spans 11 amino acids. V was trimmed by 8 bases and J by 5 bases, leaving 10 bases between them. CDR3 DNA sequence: TGTGCCAGCTACTATGATAACGAGCAGTACTTC. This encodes CASYYDNEQYF.

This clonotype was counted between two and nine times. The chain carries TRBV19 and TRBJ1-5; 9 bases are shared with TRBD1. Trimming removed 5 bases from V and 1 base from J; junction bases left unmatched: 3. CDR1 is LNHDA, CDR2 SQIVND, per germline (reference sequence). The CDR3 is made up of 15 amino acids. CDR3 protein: CASSFGQGSNQPQHF. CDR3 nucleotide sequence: TGTGCCAGTAGTTTTGGACAGGGGAGCAATCAGCCCCAGCATTTT.

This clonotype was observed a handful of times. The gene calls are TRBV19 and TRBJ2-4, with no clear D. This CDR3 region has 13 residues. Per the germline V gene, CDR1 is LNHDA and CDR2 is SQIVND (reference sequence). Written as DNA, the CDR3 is TGTCCCTCTCTCGTTCTAGCCAAAAACATTCAGTACTTC. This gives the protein CPSLVLAKNIQYF.

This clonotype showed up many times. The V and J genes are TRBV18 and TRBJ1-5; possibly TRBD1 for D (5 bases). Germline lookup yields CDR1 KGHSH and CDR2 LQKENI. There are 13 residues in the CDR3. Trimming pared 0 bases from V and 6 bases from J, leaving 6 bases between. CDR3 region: CASSPPGRQPQHF. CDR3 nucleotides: TGTGCCAGCTCACCACCGGGGCGTCAGCCCCAGCATTTT.

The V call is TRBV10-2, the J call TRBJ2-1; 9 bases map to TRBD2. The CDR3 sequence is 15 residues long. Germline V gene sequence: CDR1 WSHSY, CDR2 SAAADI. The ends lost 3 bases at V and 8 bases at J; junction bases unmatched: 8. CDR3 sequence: CASSEAGGLSHEQFF. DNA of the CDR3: TGCGCCAGCAGTGAAGCGGGAGGCCTTTCGCATGAGCAGTTCTTC.

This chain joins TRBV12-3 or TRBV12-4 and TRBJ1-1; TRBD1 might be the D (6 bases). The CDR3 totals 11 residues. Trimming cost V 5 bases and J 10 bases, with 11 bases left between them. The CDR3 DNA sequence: TGTGCCAGCAGTCGGGACAAGGGAGCTTTCTTT. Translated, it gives CASSRDKGAFF.

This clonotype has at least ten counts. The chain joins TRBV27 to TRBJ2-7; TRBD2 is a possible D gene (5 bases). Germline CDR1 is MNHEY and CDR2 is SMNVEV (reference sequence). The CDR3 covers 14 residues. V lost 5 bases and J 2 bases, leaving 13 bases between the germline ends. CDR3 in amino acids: CASSLWGETYEQYF. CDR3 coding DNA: TGTGCCAGCAGTCTCTGGGGAGAAACCTACGAGCAGTACTTC.

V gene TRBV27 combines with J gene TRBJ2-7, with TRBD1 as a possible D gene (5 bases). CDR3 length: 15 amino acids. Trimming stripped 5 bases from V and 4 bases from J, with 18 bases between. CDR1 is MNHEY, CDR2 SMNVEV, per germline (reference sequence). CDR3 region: CASSVQGSGRYEQYF. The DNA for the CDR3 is TGTGCCAGCAGTGTCCAGGGATCTGGTCGATACGAGCAGTACTTC.

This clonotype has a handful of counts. CDR3 nucleotide sequence: TGTGCCAGCAGTTACGGGACTAGCGTGGAGACCCAGTACTTC. Translated: CASSYGTSVETQYF. The chain has TRBV6-2 or TRBV6-3 and TRBJ2-5, with TRBD2 identical over 10 bases. The CDR3 is 14 amino acids. Germline assignment: CDR1 MNHEY and CDR2 SVGEGT. V trimming: 2 bases; J trimming: 5 bases; junction bases outside the gene matches: 2.